This T cell receptor (beta chain) was identified during a study of T cells in Graves' hyperthyroidism and ophthalmopathy. RNA transcripts gave rise to amplified TCR beta CDR3 regions. A set of HTBI primers served as the primers for a first-round RT-PCR of the TCR CDR3. TCRdb called the multiplex PCR reads again in MiXCR, with one record for every CDR3 protein. The table shows roughly 630,000 distinct CDR3 sequences, with about 15% occurring only once. The germline V gene encodes CDR1 LGHNA and CDR2 YSLEER. The CDR3 runs to 14 residues. Trimming removed 2 bases from V and 4 bases from J, with 10 bases in between.

This chain joins TRBV4-3 and TRBJ2-3; D unresolved. The TCR comes from a woman in her thirties with Graves' hyperthyroidism. The sample consisted of blood. The CDR3 region is CASSQSDSPDTQYF. CDR3 sequence (DNA): TGCGCCAGCAGCCAATCGGATAGCCCAGATACGCAGTATTTT.